This T cell receptor beta chain emerged from a study of blood T cell repertoires in COVID-19. Study at large: Samples came from the United States, Italy and Spain, spanning acute and convalescent COVID-19. The cDNA or gDNA used as material had been derived from T cells, B-cell-depleted T cells, or PBMCs.

V gave up 2 bases and J gave up 5 bases, with 12 bases separating them. Germline lookup yields CDR1 GTSNPN and CDR2 SVGIG (reference sequence). The CDR3 has 13 amino acids. Original methodology: Estimates of nucleated cell counts were drawn from the amplification of reference gene primers. This table comes from immunoSEQ multiplex PCR, and its TCRdb copy is limited to in-frame clones, with some not included. Clone size and the V and J calls come from that table; the DNA yielded D and trimming. The data show tens of thousands of clones, with approximately 82% seen just once and approximately 8.8% held by the top ten. This clone was seen a few times.

Sample: peripheral blood. The genes are TRBV30 and TRBJ2-5; D is undetermined. This sequence originates from a human donor in a cohort sampled during active COVID-19. CDR3 DNA: TGTGCCTGGAGTACACGGTTGAGGGAGACCCAGTACTTC. It encodes CAWSTRLRETQYF. The entire variable domain, with the rest obtained from reference TRBV30 and TRBJ2-5, is as follows: SQTIHQWPATLVQPVGSPLSLECTVEGTSNPNLYWYRQAAGRGLQLLFYSVGIGQISSEVPQNLSASRPQDRQFILSSKKLLLSDSGFYLCAWSTRLRETQYFGPGTRLLVL.